This TCR beta chain was sequenced for a study of blood T cells in healthy people across ages. This CDR3 spans 12 amino acids. Deletions cut 8 bases from V and 7 bases from J, with 15 bases between. Through a sample-barcoded 5' primer and a J-beta primer mix, a second PCR was run for roughly 6 to 11 cycles. TCRdb processed the 5' RACE reads anew with MiXCR; each CDR3 protein has one entry. The sample has nearly 1 million distinct CDR3 sequences; 45% to 60% are singletons. The V and J genes are TRBV12-3 or TRBV12-4 and TRBJ2-7; D unclear. The clonotype comes from a woman in her fifties or sixties in good health. The sample comprised blood. Here the CDR3 reads CASSPTVLEQYF. CDR3 coding DNA: TGTGCCAGCTCCCCGACTGTTCTGGAGCAGTACTTC.